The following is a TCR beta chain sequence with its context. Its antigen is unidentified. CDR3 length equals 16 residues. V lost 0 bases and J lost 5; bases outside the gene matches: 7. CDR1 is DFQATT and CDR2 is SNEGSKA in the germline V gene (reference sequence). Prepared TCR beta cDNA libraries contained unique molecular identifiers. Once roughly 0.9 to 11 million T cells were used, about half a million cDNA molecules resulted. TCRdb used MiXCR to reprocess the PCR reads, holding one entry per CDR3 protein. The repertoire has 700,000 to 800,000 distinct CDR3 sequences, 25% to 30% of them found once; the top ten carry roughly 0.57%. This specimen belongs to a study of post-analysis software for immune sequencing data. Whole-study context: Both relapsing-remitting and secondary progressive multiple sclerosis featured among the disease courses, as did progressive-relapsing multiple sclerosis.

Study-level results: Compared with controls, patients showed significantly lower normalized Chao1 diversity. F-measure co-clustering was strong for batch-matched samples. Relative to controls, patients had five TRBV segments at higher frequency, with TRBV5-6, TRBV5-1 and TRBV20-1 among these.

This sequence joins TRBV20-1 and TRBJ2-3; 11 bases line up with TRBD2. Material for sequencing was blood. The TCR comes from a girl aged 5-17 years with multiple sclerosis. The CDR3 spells CSARDVTSGRIDTQYF. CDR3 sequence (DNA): TGCAGTGCTAGAGACGTAACTAGCGGGAGAATAGATACGCAGTATTTT.